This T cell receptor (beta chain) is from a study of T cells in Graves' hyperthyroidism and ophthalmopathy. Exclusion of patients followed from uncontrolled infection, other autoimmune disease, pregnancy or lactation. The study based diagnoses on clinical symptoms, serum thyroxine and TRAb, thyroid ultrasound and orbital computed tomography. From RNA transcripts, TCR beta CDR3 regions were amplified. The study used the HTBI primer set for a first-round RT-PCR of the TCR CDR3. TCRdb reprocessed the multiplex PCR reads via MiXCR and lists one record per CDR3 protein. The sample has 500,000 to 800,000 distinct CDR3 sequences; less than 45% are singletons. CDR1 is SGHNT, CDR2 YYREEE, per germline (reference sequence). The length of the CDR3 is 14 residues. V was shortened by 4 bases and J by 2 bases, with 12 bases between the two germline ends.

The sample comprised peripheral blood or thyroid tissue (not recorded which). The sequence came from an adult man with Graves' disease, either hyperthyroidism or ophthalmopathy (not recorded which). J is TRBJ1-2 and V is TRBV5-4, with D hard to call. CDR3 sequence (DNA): TGTGCCAGCAGCGTTGAAGAAAGGAACTATGGCTACACCTTC. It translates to CASSVEERNYGYTF.